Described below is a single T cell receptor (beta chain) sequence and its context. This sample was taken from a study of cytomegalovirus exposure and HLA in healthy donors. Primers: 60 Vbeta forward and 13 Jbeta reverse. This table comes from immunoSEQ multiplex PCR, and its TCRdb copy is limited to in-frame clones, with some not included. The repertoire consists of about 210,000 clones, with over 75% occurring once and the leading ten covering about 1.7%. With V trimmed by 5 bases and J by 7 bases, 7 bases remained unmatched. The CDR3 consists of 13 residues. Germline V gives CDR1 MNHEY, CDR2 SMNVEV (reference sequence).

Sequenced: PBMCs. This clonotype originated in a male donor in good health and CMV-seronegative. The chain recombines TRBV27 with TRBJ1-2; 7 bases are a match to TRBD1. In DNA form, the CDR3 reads TGTGCCAGCAGTAAGACAGGGAAGGCTGGCTACACCTTC. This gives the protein CASSKTGKAGYTF.